Following are 30 T cell receptor beta chains from one sample sequenced in a study of CD8 T cells in Susac syndrome. The RNA, 0.5 to 1 ug, was put through reverse transcription using random hexamers. MiXCR, applied by TCRdb to the immunoSEQ multiplex PCR reads, yields one record per CDR3 protein. This table has about 240,000 distinct CDR3 sequences, roughly 95% appearing once. Sequencing input: CD4+ T cells from PBMCs. These TCRs come from a human donor with Susac syndrome.

The chain is built from TRBV9 and TRBJ1-6; D perhaps matches TRBD1 (6 bases). The CDR3 is made up of 14 amino acids. Germline CDR1 SGDLS, CDR2 YYNGEE. The ends were cut back, 0 bases at V and 8 bases at J, with 9 bases in the middle. CDR3 bases: TGTGCCAGCAGCGTAGGGGACACCTATTCACCCCTCCACTTT. It specifies CASSVGDTYSPLHF.

V usage is TRBV3-1 and J usage is TRBJ2-1; D perhaps matches TRBD1 (6 bases). V lost 4 bases and J 2 bases, leaving 12 bases between the germline ends. The CDR3 length is 15 residues. Germline V CDR1 and CDR2: LGHDT, YNNKEL (reference sequence). CDR3 sequence: CASSRRSGAYNEQFF. CDR3 DNA sequence: TGTGCCAGCAGCCGACGCTCAGGGGCCTACAATGAGCAGTTCTTC.

The sample holds one count of this clonotype. This rearrangement joins TRBV15 to TRBJ2-3; 7 nucleotides align to TRBD2. The length of the CDR3 is 16 residues. V trimming: 1 base; J trimming: 2 bases; junction bases outside the gene matches: 6. Germline CDR1 and CDR2: LNHNV and YYDKDF (reference sequence). Here the CDR3 DNA reads TGTGCCACCAGCAGAGGCCCTAGCGGACTCACAGATACGCAGTATTTT. Its translation is CATSRGPSGLTDTQYF.

CDR3 loop: CASSRLGDTQPQHF. The CDR3 nucleotides read TGTGCCAGCAGCCGATTAGGGGACACCCAGCCCCAGCATTTT. The V call is TRBV7-6, the J call TRBJ1-5; weak D call: TRBD1 (6 bases). The CDR3 is made up of 14 amino acids. Germline lookup yields CDR1 SGHVS and CDR2 FNYEAQ. Trimming left V 5 bases short and J 7 bases short, with 15 bases between.

This clonotype has a single count. This chain joins TRBV3-1 and TRBJ2-3; TRBD2 aligns across 10 bases. The CDR3 is made up of 16 amino acids. The germline V gene has CDR1 LGHDT and CDR2 YNNKEL (reference sequence). V shed 2 bases, J shed 4 bases, and the junction held 6 bases outside the gene matches. DNA for the CDR3: TGTGCCAGCAGCCAACCTAGCGGGAGTTCCCCAGATACGCAGTATTTT. This translates into CASSQPSGSSPDTQYF.

This chain uses TRBV27 with TRBJ2-7; 8 bases align to TRBD2. With V trimmed by 3 bases and J by 7 bases, 11 bases remained unmatched. The CDR3 consists of 15 residues. The germline gives CDR1 MNHEY, CDR2 SMNVEV (reference sequence). CDR3 residues: CASSLITSGEGEQYF. The CDR3 DNA reads as TGTGCCAGCAGTTTGATAACTAGCGGAGAGGGAGAGCAGTACTTC.

The chain carries TRBV2 and TRBJ2-1; D is unclear. This CDR3 is 13 amino acids long. CDR1 and CDR2 from the germline V gene are SNHLY and FYNNEI. Trimming stripped 6 bases from V and 8 bases from J, with 14 bases between. CDR3 loop: CASRRITVHEQFF. The CDR3 nucleotides are TGTGCCAGCAGGAGGATTACCGTTCATGAGCAGTTCTTC. The entire variable domain, with the rest obtained from reference TRBV2 and TRBJ2-1, is as follows: EPEVTQTPSHQVTQMGQEVILRCVPISNHLYFYWYRQILGQKVEFLVSFYNNEISEKSEIFDDQFSVERPDGSNFTLKIRSTKLEDSAMYFCASRRITVHEQFFGPGTRLTVL.

V usage is TRBV20-1 and J usage is TRBJ1-2; no firm D call. CDR1 DFQATT and CDR2 SNEGSKA come from the germline V gene (reference sequence). The length of the CDR3 is 12 residues. The V gene lost 8 bases and the J gene lost 3 bases, with 13 bases spanning the gap. Written as DNA, the CDR3 is TGCAGTTTCACAGACGGTTACTATGGCTACACCTTC. It is translated as CSFTDGYYGYTF.

The chain uses TRBV21-1 and TRBJ2-5; the DNA was not compared with TRBD1, the D call given in the table. TRBV21-1 is listed as a pseudogene. CDR3 length: 13 amino acids. The CDR3 DNA follows: TGTGCCAGCAGGGACAGGCTTGGGGAGACCCAGTACTTC. It yields the protein CASRDRLGETQYF.

V and J are TRBV5-1 and TRBJ2-7; possibly TRBD1 for D (5 bases). The V end was cut by 0 bases, the J end by 3 bases, with 13 bases between. Germline CDR1 SGHRS, CDR2 YFSETQ. The CDR3 loop spans 15 amino acids. The CDR3 region is CASSLETGFRYEQYF. The CDR3 bases are TGCGCCAGCAGCTTGGAAACAGGATTCCGCTACGAGCAGTACTTC.

This sequence joins TRBV20-1 and TRBJ2-5; D could derive from TRBD1 or TRBD2 (6 bases each). This CDR3 spans 14 amino acids. CDR1 is DFQATT and CDR2 is SNEGSKA in the germline V gene (reference sequence). V was clipped by 0 bases and J by 5 bases, with 13 bases between them. The chain's CDR3 is CSARDRRGRETQYF. The CDR3 DNA reads TGCAGTGCTAGAGATCGCCGGGGGCGGGAGACCCAGTACTTC.

The rearrangement uses TRBV5-4 and TRBJ2-3; 7 positions match TRBD2. Germline V CDR1 and CDR2: SGHNT, YYREEE (reference sequence). The CDR3 contains 15 residues. Losses at the gene ends were 2 bases for V and 6 bases for J; bases not matched to a gene: 9. CDR3 protein: CASSLGSGMEDTQYF. The CDR3 nucleotides are TGTGCCAGCAGCTTAGGAAGCGGGATGGAGGATACGCAGTATTTT. The variable domain in full, with the rest retrieved from reference TRBV5-4 and TRBJ2-3, is ETGVTQSPTHLIKTRGQQVTLRCSSQSGHNTVSWYQQALGQGPQFIFQYYREEENGRGNFPPRFSGLQFPNYSSELNVNALELDDSALYLCASSLGSGMEDTQYFGPGTRLTVL.

The rearrangement links TRBV20-1 to TRBJ2-7; D not certain. Deletions cut 4 bases from V and 1 base from J, with 8 bases between. The germline V gene has CDR1 DFQATT and CDR2 SNEGSKA (reference sequence). This CDR3 region has 12 residues. CDR3 in amino acids: CSATGDSYEQYF. The CDR3 DNA is TGCAGTGCTACAGGCGATTCCTACGAGCAGTACTTC.

This chain links TRBV28 with TRBJ2-5; D gene uncertain. This CDR3 is built from 13 residues. V was clipped by 3 bases and J by 10 bases, with 15 bases between them. CDR1 and CDR2 from the germline V gene are MDHEN and SYDVKM. The CDR3 region is CASSFGVEVGQYF. The DNA for the CDR3 is TGTGCCAGCAGTTTCGGTGTCGAGGTGGGCCAGTACTTC.

The V gene is TRBV7-6, the J gene TRBJ1-2, with D tentatively TRBD1 (5 bases). Trimming pared 4 bases from V and 4 bases from J, leaving 13 bases between. This CDR3 spans 14 amino acids. The germline V gene has CDR1 SGHVS and CDR2 FNYEAQ. The CDR3 spells CASSSGDGIYGYTF. CDR3 coding DNA: TGTGCCAGCAGCTCGGGGGACGGGATCTATGGCTACACCTTC.

The J gene is TRBJ1-2, the V gene TRBV12-3 or TRBV12-4; TRBD1 matches at 10 bases. Trimming took 3 bases from V and 4 from J; bases not matched to a gene: 11. This CDR3 region has 17 residues. CDR3 loop: CASSFPLRDRGFYGYTF. Here the CDR3 DNA reads TGTGCCAGCAGTTTCCCCCTCCGGGACAGGGGCTTCTATGGCTACACCTTC.

The rearrangement links TRBV14 to TRBJ2-3; 11 bases agree with TRBD2. CDR3 length: 19 amino acids. V shed 2 bases and J 1 base; nucleotides not matched to a gene: 11. Germline V gene sequence: CDR1 SGHDN, CDR2 FVKESK. CDR3: CASSQRTGPGLAGTDTQYF. Written as DNA, the CDR3 is TGTGCCAGCAGCCAAAGGACAGGGCCGGGACTAGCGGGCACAGATACGCAGTATTTT.

The CDR3 nucleotides read TGTGCCAGCAGCCAAGGTGGGACTAGCTGGTCCGGGGAGCTGTTTTTT. The encoded protein is CASSQGGTSWSGELFF. The J gene is TRBJ2-2, the V gene TRBV3-1; 9 positions agree with TRBD2. This CDR3 is built from 16 residues. V shed 1 base and J 6 bases; nucleotides not matched to a gene: 6. The germline CDR1 and CDR2 sequences are LGHDT and YNNKEL (reference sequence).

The rearrangement links TRBV4-1 to TRBJ1-2, with D perhaps TRBD1 (5 bases). Germline V CDR1 and CDR2: MGHRA, YSYEKL. CDR3 length: 15 residues. Trimming removed 4 bases from V and 0 bases from J, with 12 bases in between. In DNA form, the CDR3 reads TGCGCCAGCAGCCGCCCCGGGACCTCTAACTATGGCTACACCTTC. It yields the protein CASSRPGTSNYGYTF.

The genes are TRBV27 and TRBJ2-7; tentative D call: TRBD2 (5 bases). Germline V gives CDR1 MNHEY, CDR2 SMNVEV (reference sequence). With 6 bases removed from V and 2 bases from J, the gap between germline ends came to 17 bases. The CDR3 is 15 amino acids. This chain's CDR3 is CASSLGVLGTYEQYF. The CDR3 DNA reads as TGTGCCAGCAGCCTTGGGGTACTAGGTACCTACGAGCAGTACTTC.

The V gene is TRBV9, the J gene TRBJ1-1; D not certain. The germline V gene has CDR1 SGDLS and CDR2 YYNGEE. CDR3 length equals 16 residues. V shed 4 bases and J shed 0 bases, with 16 bases lying between them. CDR3 DNA sequence: TGTGCCAGCAGCTCCACCGCCGGTAGCATGAACACTGAAGCTTTCTTT. Protein sequence: CASSSTAGSMNTEAFF.

The chain is built from TRBV27 and TRBJ2-5; TRBD2 matches at 10 bases. Germline loops: CDR1 MNHEY, CDR2 SMNVEV (reference sequence). With 5 bases clipped from V and 5 bases from J, the junction kept 5 bases outside the gene matches. There are 14 residues in the CDR3. This CDR3 reads CASSRAGGVETQYF. CDR3 DNA sequence: TGTGCCAGCAGTCGAGCGGGAGGGGTGGAGACCCAGTACTTC.

The genes are TRBV18 and TRBJ2-1; no definite D call. In germline, CDR1 is KGHSH, CDR2 LQKENI. V was shortened by 4 bases and J by 1 base, with 8 bases between the two germline ends. CDR3 size: 14 residues. CDR3 region: CASSLEGSYNEQFF. The CDR3 DNA sequence: TGTGCCAGCTCACTAGAAGGTTCCTACAATGAGCAGTTCTTC.

The gene calls are TRBV20-1 and TRBJ2-1; D call uncertain. Germline V gene data show CDR1 as DFQATT and CDR2 as SNEGSKA (reference sequence). This CDR3 region has 15 residues. V lost 4 bases and J lost 6, with 19 bases in between. The CDR3 reads CSAMGSDRFFNEQFF. As DNA, the CDR3 is TGCAGTGCTATGGGGTCGGACCGCTTTTTCAATGAGCAGTTCTTC.

The V gene is TRBV20-1, the J gene TRBJ1-3; D is ambiguous. CDR1 is DFQATT, CDR2 SNEGSKA, per germline (reference sequence). Trimming left V 2 bases short and J 0 bases short, with 5 bases between. The CDR3 is 13 residues long. Written as DNA, the CDR3 is TGCAGTGCTAGAAGGAGCTCTGGAAACACCATATATTTT. Protein product: CSARRSSGNTIYF.

This clonotype was detected only once. The chain couples TRBV4-1 to TRBJ2-5; 9 positions match TRBD2. J was trimmed by 5 bases and V by 0 bases; bases with no gene match: 4. The CDR3 spans 15 residues. CDR1 and CDR2 (germline): MGHRA, YSYEKL. The CDR3 loop reads CASSQDGAGGETQYF. CDR3 bases: TGCGCCAGCAGCCAAGATGGGGCGGGAGGGGAGACCCAGTACTTC.

This sequence joins TRBV4-1 and TRBJ1-1, with D perhaps matching TRBD1 (6 bases). The CDR3 has 17 residues. In germline, CDR1 is MGHRA, CDR2 YSYEKL. Trimming took 0 bases from V and 0 from J, leaving 14 bases between them. The CDR3 DNA sequence: TGCGCCAGCAGCCAAGATCCTGGGGGCGTCATGAACACTGAAGCTTTCTTT. Its translation is CASSQDPGGVMNTEAFF.

V is TRBV7-2 and J is TRBJ2-2; D is possibly TRBD2 (6 bases). The V end lost 5 bases, the J end lost 0 bases, and 13 bases lay between the germline ends. Germline CDR1 is SGHTA and CDR2 is FQGNSA. The length of the CDR3 is 16 residues. The CDR3 DNA sequence: TGTGCCAGCAGCAGGCGGGGCTACACGAACACCGGGGAGCTGTTTTTT. Protein product: CASSRRGYTNTGELFF.

This chain joins TRBV24-1 and TRBJ2-1; a possible D gene is TRBD1 (6 bases). This CDR3 is 10 amino acids long. Germline V gene lookup returns CDR1 KGHDR and CDR2 SFDVKD. Trimming shortened V by 9 bases and J by 8 bases, and 7 bases separated the two germline ends. The CDR3 protein is CATHRDEQFF. The CDR3, as DNA: TGTGCCACCCACAGGGATGAGCAGTTCTTC.

The chain couples TRBV11-1 to TRBJ2-1; 7 bases are shared with TRBD1. Germline V gene lookup returns CDR1 SGHAT and CDR2 FQDESV (reference sequence). With V trimmed by 1 base and J by 3 bases, 3 bases remained unmatched. This CDR3 has 15 amino acids. CDR3 bases: TGTGCCAGCAGCTTAGACAGGGGCCGCTACAATGAGCAGTTCTTC. Residues: CASSLDRGRYNEQFF. Full variable domain (rest looked up from reference TRBV11-1 and TRBJ2-1): EAEVAQSPRYKITEKSQAVAFWCDPISGHATLYWYRQILGQGPELLVQFQDESVVDDSQLPKDRFSAERLKGVDSTLKIQPAELGDSAMYLCASSLDRGRYNEQFFGPGTRLTVL.